This section outlines one T cell receptor beta chain sequence together with its context. Its specificity is unknown. This entry is derived from a study of cytomegalovirus exposure and HLA in healthy donors. Study-wide results and limits: Investigators reported 150 to 200 TCR beta chains as tied to cytomegalovirus. Later work found most CMV-associated TCR beta chains apparently HLA-restricted. As confirmed in vitro, a few CMV-associated chains were specific for CMV antigens.

The CDR3 extends over 15 amino acids. The germline gives CDR1 MNHEY, CDR2 SMNVEV (reference sequence). Trimming cost V 6 bases and J 2 bases; bases outside gene matches: 5. The PCR made use of 60 Vbeta and 13 Jbeta primers. The repertoire was sequenced with immunoSEQ multiplex PCR; TCRdb's copy has only in-frame clones and lacks some. The sample contains about 98,000 clones, around 80% of which appear only once. Sequencing was done on a sample of PBMCs. The chain links TRBV27 to TRBJ1-3, with 9 bases aligning to TRBD1. The clonotype comes from a man younger than 35 in good health and CMV-seropositive. The CDR3 nucleotides are TGTGCCAGCAGGCGACAGGGGGATGCTGGAAACACCATATATTTT. Its protein product is CASRRQGDAGNTIYF.